Each of the 20 T cell receptor beta chains below was sequenced from the same sample in a study of blood T cell repertoires in COVID-19. TCRdb keeps only in-frame clones here, not all; method: immunoSEQ multiplex PCR. The sample shows more than 200,000 clones, 80% to 90% of them seen only once. Sequenced sample: peripheral blood. The receptor source for this set is a man aged 25-45 years with COVID-19, enrolled during active disease.

The J gene is TRBJ1-3, the V gene TRBV6-6; no firm D call. Germline CDR1 MNHNY, CDR2 SVGAGI (reference sequence). This CDR3 has 15 residues. Trimming left V 4 bases short and J 3 bases short, with 13 bases between. CDR3 residues: CASSFRESSGNTIYF. In DNA, the CDR3 is TGTGCCAGCAGTTTCCGGGAAAGTAGTGGAAACACCATATATTTT.

V gene TRBV7-8 combines with J gene TRBJ2-3; 7 positions match TRBD1. This CDR3 has 21 amino acids. The germline gives CDR1 SGHVS, CDR2 FQNEAQ. Trimming cost V 1 base and J 2 bases; bases outside gene matches: 21. CDR3 nucleotide sequence: TGTGCCAGCAGCTTAGGGACAGGCCTAACCACTCGTTACCGATTCACAGATACGCAGTATTTT. Its translation is CASSLGTGLTTRYRFTDTQYF.

This rearrangement joins TRBV21-1 to TRBJ1-5; the listed D gene, TRBD1, was not tested against the DNA. TRBV21-1 is a listed pseudogene. The CDR3 sequence is 16 residues long. CDR3 loop: CASSKEAGYSNQPQHF. The CDR3 DNA sequence: TGTGCCAGCAGCAAAGAGGCAGGTTATAGCAATCAGCCCCAGCATTTT.

CDR3 sequence: CASSRDRDYPHEQYF. Written as DNA, the CDR3 is TGTGCCAGCTCGAGGGACCGGGACTACCCCCATGAGCAGTACTTC. The gene calls are TRBV2 and TRBJ2-7; 7 bases align to TRBD2. Trimming removed 8 bases from V and 7 bases from J; junction bases left unmatched: 17. The CDR3 totals 15 residues. Per the germline V gene, CDR1 is SNHLY and CDR2 is FYNNEI.

J is TRBJ2-2 and V is TRBV18, with a weak D call TRBD1 (6 bases). Deletions cut 1 base from V and 1 base from J, with 7 bases between. The CDR3 is 15 residues long. Germline V CDR1 and CDR2: KGHSH, LQKENI. The CDR3 here is CASSPQGVNTGELFF. The CDR3 nucleotides read TGTGCCAGCTCACCACAGGGGGTGAACACCGGGGAGCTGTTTTTT. The entire variable domain, with the rest obtained from reference TRBV18 and TRBJ2-2, is as follows: NAGVMQNPRHLVRRRGQEARLRCSPMKGHSHVYWYRQLPEEGLKFMVYLQKENIIDESGMPKERFSAEFPKEGPSILRIQQVVRGDSAAYFCASSPQGVNTGELFFGEGSRLTVL.

V and J are TRBV19 and TRBJ1-3; weak D call: TRBD1 (5 bases). V lost 8 bases and J lost 0, with 14 bases in between. Looked up from germline, CDR1 is LNHDA and CDR2 is SQIVND (reference sequence). This CDR3 region has 15 residues. In DNA, the CDR3 is TGTGCCAGTCGGGACGGACTAAGCTCTGGAAACACCATATATTTT. Its protein is CASRDGLSSGNTIYF.

The chain recombines TRBV18 with TRBJ1-2, with a weak D call TRBD1 (5 bases). There are 14 residues in the CDR3. Germline V gene lookup returns CDR1 KGHSH and CDR2 LQKENI. V lost 1 base to trimming and J lost 4 bases, with 10 bases between them. CDR3 loop: CASSPRPQAYGYTF. The CDR3, as DNA: TGTGCCAGCTCACCACGCCCACAGGCCTATGGCTACACCTTC.

The chain couples TRBV11-2 to TRBJ2-7; TRBD1 aligns across 8 bases. CDR3 length: 15 amino acids. The V and J ends lost 6 bases and 7 bases, in that order; junction bases with no gene match: 14. Germline values: CDR1 SGHAT, CDR2 FQNNGV. The chain's CDR3 is CASRKAGTGFREQYF. CDR3 bases: TGTGCCAGCAGAAAAGCCGGGACAGGTTTTCGGGAGCAGTACTTC.

The chain carries TRBV18 and TRBJ1-2, with no clear D. This CDR3 comprises 14 residues. CDR1 is KGHSH and CDR2 is LQKENI in the germline V gene. V was clipped by 3 bases and J by 0 bases, with 8 bases between them. The CDR3 bases are TGTGCCAGCTCACCGCCCACAGCTAACTATGGCTACACCTTC. It encodes CASSPPTANYGYTF.

This clone has only a few counts. The chain is built from TRBV7-9 and TRBJ2-2, with TRBD2 matching 8 bases. There are 16 residues in the CDR3. V was clipped by 1 base and J by 4 bases; unmatched bases: 5. The germline V gene has CDR1 SEHNR and CDR2 FQNEAQ (reference sequence). CDR3 residues: CASSLGLAGFTGELFF. The CDR3 DNA reads TGTGCCAGCAGCTTAGGGCTAGCGGGCTTCACCGGGGAGCTGTTTTTT. The full variable domain, rest sourced from reference TRBV7-9 and TRBJ2-2, is DTGVSQNPRHKITKRGQNVTFRCDPISEHNRLYWYRQTLGQGPEFLTYFQNEAQLEKSRLLSDRFSAERPKGSFSTLEIQRTEQGDSAMYLCASSLGLAGFTGELFFGEGSRLTVL.

Worth noting for this clone: Other DNA sequences in the sample encode the same CDR3. The V and J genes are TRBV24-1 and TRBJ2-5; no reliable D call. The CDR3 covers 13 residues. The V gene's germline CDR1 is KGHDR and CDR2 SFDVKD. With 4 bases removed from V and 5 bases from J, the gap between germline ends came to 10 bases. Here the CDR3 reads CATSEGGRETQYF. In nucleotides, the CDR3 is TGTGCCACCAGTGAAGGTGGGCGCGAGACCCAGTACTTC.

This clone was seen once. J is TRBJ1-1 and V is TRBV5-4; D is unclear. V lost 4 bases and J lost 2, with 15 bases in between. Germline-derived CDR1 and CDR2 are SGHNT and YYREEE (reference sequence). The CDR3 is made up of 15 amino acids. The CDR3 DNA sequence: TGTGCCAGCAGCCAAAAGACTGGTTACAACACTGAAGCTTTCTTT. It codes for CASSQKTGYNTEAFF.

The table lists this clone with a count of one. V gene TRBV4-1 combines with J gene TRBJ2-1; D may be TRBD1 (6 bases). CDR1 is MGHRA and CDR2 is YSYEKL in the germline V gene. There are 16 residues in the CDR3. With 3 bases removed from V and 0 bases from J, the gap between germline ends came to 12 bases. The CDR3 loop is CASSQFQGSSYNEQFF. In DNA, the CDR3 is TGCGCCAGCAGCCAGTTCCAGGGGAGCTCCTACAATGAGCAGTTCTTC.

The chain recombines TRBV10-2 with TRBJ1-5; possibly TRBD1 for D (6 bases). The CDR3 runs 15 residues. V lost 2 bases to trimming and J lost 3 bases, with 11 bases between them. Germline loops: CDR1 WSHSY, CDR2 SAAADI. The CDR3 DNA sequence: TGCGCCAGCAGTGAGCCCTGGACAGCCAATCAGCCCCAGCATTTT. It translates to CASSEPWTANQPQHF.

The count of this clone is one. The rearrangement links TRBV7-2 to TRBJ1-1; TRBD1 is a possible D gene (6 bases). Trimming left V 5 bases short and J 1 base short, with 8 bases between. Germline V gene lookup returns CDR1 SGHTA and CDR2 FQGNSA. The CDR3 covers 13 residues. The CDR3 DNA reads TGTGCCAGCAGCACGGGACAGAACACTGAAGCTTTCTTT. Its protein is CASSTGQNTEAFF.

The sample holds one count of this clone. The J gene is TRBJ2-7, the V gene TRBV18; tentatively, D is TRBD1 (6 bases). The CDR3 contains 13 residues. CDR1 is KGHSH, CDR2 LQKENI, per germline. V lost 5 bases and J 5 bases, leaving 13 bases between the germline ends. CDR3 in amino acids: CASSAGQLNEQYF. CDR3 in DNA: TGTGCCAGCTCAGCCGGACAGCTAAACGAGCAGTACTTC.

The V and J genes are TRBV6-6 and TRBJ2-1; 7 bases are a match to TRBD1. Looked up from germline, CDR1 is MNHNY and CDR2 is SVGAGI (reference sequence). J gave up 0 bases and V 7 bases, and 6 bases lay outside the gene matches. The CDR3 runs 15 residues. In DNA, the CDR3 is TGTGCCAGCATCCGGGGACAGAGCTCCTACAATGAGCAGTTCTTC. Encoded protein: CASIRGQSSYNEQFF.

The genes are TRBV28 and TRBJ2-7, with D perhaps matching TRBD2 (5 bases). Trimming left V 3 bases short and J 0 bases short, with 6 bases between. Germline V gene sequence: CDR1 MDHEN, CDR2 SYDVKM. CDR3 length: 13 amino acids. The CDR3 spells CASSLGSSYEQYF. The CDR3 nucleotides read TGTGCCAGCAGTTTGGGGAGCTCCTACGAGCAGTACTTC.

This chain joins TRBV29-1 and TRBJ1-3, with 7 positions matching TRBD1. This CDR3 is built from 14 residues. Germline CDR1 is SQVTM and CDR2 is ANQGSEA. V dropped 4 bases and J dropped 9; count of bases not matched to a gene: 12. The CDR3 sequence is CSVAGTAQGGTIYF. CDR3 bases: TGCAGCGTTGCAGGGACAGCCCAAGGCGGCACCATATATTTT.

CDR3 sequence reads: CATTPSQGRGQYF. The CDR3, as DNA: TGTGCCACTACGCCCTCACAGGGACGTGGGCAGTACTTC. This rearrangement joins TRBV6-5 to TRBJ2-7; possible D gene TRBD1, 6 bases. Trimming cost V 10 bases and J 9 bases, with 22 bases left between them. The CDR3 consists of 13 residues. The V gene's germline CDR1 is MNHEY and CDR2 SVGAGI.